Presented here are 10 T cell receptor beta chains from one specimen sequenced in a study of blood T cell repertoires in COVID-19. Sequencing was performed with immunoSEQ multiplex PCR; in TCRdb, only in-frame clones are kept and a portion is missing. Of approximately 290,000 clones listed, around 89% are singletons. Input material: peripheral blood. The receptors stem from a man aged 25 to 40 with acute or convalescent COVID-19.

The V call is TRBV19, the J call TRBJ2-1; D possibly corresponds to TRBD2 (6 bases). The CDR3 totals 15 residues. Trimming removed 9 bases from V and 6 bases from J, with 21 bases in between. Germline lookup yields CDR1 LNHDA and CDR2 SQIVND (reference sequence). This CDR3 reads CASRSLGGGINEQFF. DNA for the CDR3: TGTGCCAGCAGATCGCTTGGGGGAGGTATCAATGAGCAGTTCTTC.

This clone has just one count. V and J are TRBV19 and TRBJ2-5; 15 nucleotides match TRBD2. The CDR3 extends over 15 amino acids. Germline V gene data show CDR1 as LNHDA and CDR2 as SQIVND (reference sequence). V lost 8 bases to trimming and J lost 5 bases; unmatched junction nucleotides: 6. The CDR3, as DNA: TGTGCCAGTTCCGGGACTAGCGGGGGGCACGAGACCCAGTACTTC. Translated, it gives CASSGTSGGHETQYF. The full variable domain, completed using reference TRBV19 and TRBJ2-5, is DGGITQSPKYLFRKEGQNVTLSCEQNLNHDAMYWYRQDPGQGLRLIYYSQIVNDFQKGDIAEGYSVSREKKESFPLTVTSAQKNPTAFYLCASSGTSGGHETQYFGPGTRLLVL.

J is TRBJ2-3 and V is TRBV7-9; a possible D gene is TRBD2 (6 bases). With 2 bases removed from V and 1 base from J, the gap between germline ends came to 10 bases. The CDR3 is made up of 15 amino acids. Germline loops: CDR1 SEHNR, CDR2 FQNEAQ (reference sequence). CDR3 sequence reads: CASSLNTGGTDTQYF. The DNA for the CDR3 is TGTGCCAGCAGCTTAAATACGGGGGGCACAGATACGCAGTATTTT.

This clone has only one observation. The chain uses TRBV29-1 and TRBJ1-2; 7 nucleotides align to TRBD1. The CDR3 runs to 11 residues. V shed 2 bases, J shed 7 bases, and the junction held 1 base outside the gene matches. CDR1 and CDR2 (germline): SQVTM, ANQGSEA. The CDR3 loop reads CSVEQGGGYTF. DNA for the CDR3: TGCAGCGTTGAACAGGGGGGTGGCTACACCTTC.

This chain joins TRBV7-3 and TRBJ2-7, with 11 bases aligning to TRBD1. The CDR3 has 13 residues. CDR1 is SGHTA and CDR2 is FQGTGA in the germline V gene. V trimming: 5 bases; J trimming: 7 bases; junction bases outside the gene matches: 4. The CDR3, as DNA: TGTGCCAGCAGCCGGGGGACAGGGGGGGAGCAGTACTTC. This codes for CASSRGTGGEQYF.

This chain uses TRBV29-1 with TRBJ2-1; 7 bases are shared with TRBD1. Germline V gives CDR1 SQVTM, CDR2 ANQGSEA. The CDR3 runs to 14 residues. With 3 bases clipped from V and 6 bases from J, the junction kept 8 bases outside the gene matches. The CDR3 nucleotides are TGCAGCGTTGAGCCCAACGGACAGGTCAATGAGCAGTTCTTC. Protein product: CSVEPNGQVNEQFF.

The chain joins TRBV30 to TRBJ1-6; perhaps TRBD1 as D (5 bases). The CDR3 loop spans 16 amino acids. Germline V gives CDR1 GTSNPN, CDR2 SVGIG (reference sequence). V shed 3 bases and J shed 6 bases, with 18 bases lying between them. As DNA, the CDR3 is TGTGCCTGGAGCTGGGGGGGGTTCACGGGTAATTCACCCCTCCACTTT. As protein: CAWSWGGFTGNSPLHF.

This clone was counted a single time. The chain uses TRBV28 and TRBJ1-5; D not resolved. V lost 5 bases to trimming and J lost 4 bases, with 9 bases between them. The CDR3 consists of 13 residues. Germline V CDR1 and CDR2: MDHEN, SYDVKM. DNA of the CDR3: TGTGCCAGCAGTAAAAGGAGGAATCAGCCCCAGCATTTT. Encoded protein: CASSKRRNQPQHF.

V usage is TRBV5-1 and J usage is TRBJ1-3; 7 positions match TRBD1. The CDR3 contains 17 residues. Germline loops: CDR1 SGHRS, CDR2 YFSETQ. Trimming cost V 4 bases and J 0 bases; bases outside gene matches: 10. As DNA, the CDR3 is TGCGCCAGCAGCCATTGGGACAGCTTACTCTCTGGAAACACCATATATTTT. Translated: CASSHWDSLLSGNTIYF.

V and J are TRBV2 and TRBJ2-2; 8 nucleotides line up with TRBD2. J was trimmed by 8 bases and V by 8 bases; bases with no gene match: 13. This CDR3 has 15 amino acids. CDR1 is SNHLY, CDR2 FYNNEI, per germline. CDR3 coding DNA: TGTGCCAGCGTGAGGACTAGCACGGGTTTTGGGGAGCTGTTTTTT. It codes for CASVRTSTGFGELFF.